One TCR beta chain is described in this entry. Between the trimmed V and J ends, which lost 4 bases and 2 bases, there was a span of 8 bases. The CDR3 has 12 residues. CDR1 and CDR2 (germline): SQVTM, ANQGSEA. The sample comes from a study of blood T cell repertoires in COVID-19. Enrolment of Seattle patients took place during active infection, and they were followed longitudinally. The data were produced by immunoSEQ multiplex PCR, yet TCRdb's version contains in-frame clones alone and is incomplete. The profile shows under 200,000 clones, approximately 80% of them singletons. The origin of this receptor is a woman of 80 years or more with COVID-19, enrolled during active disease. The sequenced sample consisted of peripheral blood. V is TRBV29-1 and J is TRBJ2-5; a weak D match, TRBD2 (6 bases). CDR3 DNA sequence: TGCAGCGTTGGGGGACTGCAAGAGACCCAGTACTTC. It codes for CSVGGLQETQYF. Looking up the rest from reference TRBV29-1 and TRBJ2-5 gives the full variable domain: SAVISQKPSRDICQRGTSLTIQCQVDSQVTMMFWYRQQPGQSLTLIATANQGSEATYESGFVIDKFPISRPNLTFSTLTVSNMSPEDSSIYLCSVGGLQETQYFGPGTRLLVL.